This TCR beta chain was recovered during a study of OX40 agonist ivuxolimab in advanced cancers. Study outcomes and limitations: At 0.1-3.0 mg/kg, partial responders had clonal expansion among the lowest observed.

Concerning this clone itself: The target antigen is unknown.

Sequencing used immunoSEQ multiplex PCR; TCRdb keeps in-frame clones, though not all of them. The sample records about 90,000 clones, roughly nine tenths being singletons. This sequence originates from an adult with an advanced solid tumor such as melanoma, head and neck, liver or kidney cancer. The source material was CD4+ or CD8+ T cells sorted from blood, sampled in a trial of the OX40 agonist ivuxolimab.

CDR3 nucleotide sequence: TGTGCCAGCAGTTACTCGCTCCGCTACAATGAGCAGTTCTTC. It translates to CASSYSLRYNEQFF. The rearrangement uses TRBV6-5 and TRBJ2-1; D uncertain. The germline V gene encodes CDR1 MNHEY and CDR2 SVGAGI. Trimming stripped 0 bases from V and 3 bases from J, with 6 bases between. The CDR3 sequence is 14 residues long.